A single sample gave rise to the 9 T cell receptor beta chains below, sequenced in a study of blood T cell repertoires in COVID-19. TCRdb keeps only in-frame clones here, not all; method: immunoSEQ multiplex PCR. The profile shows more than 200,000 clones, 88% of them singletons. Sequencing was done on a sample of peripheral blood. The origin of the receptors is a woman aged 55-70 years with acute or convalescent COVID-19.

The gene calls are TRBV6-1 and TRBJ2-2, with D possibly being TRBD2 (5 bases). CDR1 and CDR2 (germline): MNHNS, SASEGT. This CDR3 has 18 amino acids. V was clipped by 0 bases and J by 1 base, with 15 bases between them. CDR3 amino acids: CASSEAPRGAVNTGELFF. CDR3 DNA sequence: TGTGCCAGCAGTGAAGCGCCCCGAGGAGCGGTGAACACCGGGGAGCTGTTTTTT.

V gene TRBV3-1 (or the pseudogene TRBV3-2) combines with J gene TRBJ1-2, with D hard to call. The germline V and J ends were trimmed by 0 bases and 8 bases, with 10 bases remaining between them. The CDR3 runs to 13 residues. Germline loops: CDR1 LGHDT, CDR2 YNNKEL (reference sequence). The CDR3 region is CASSQDPTEGYTF. As DNA, the CDR3 is TGTGCCAGCAGCCAAGACCCAACAGAGGGCTACACCTTC.

This chain links TRBV9 with TRBJ2-7; the D gene is possibly TRBD1 (6 bases). This CDR3 has 14 amino acids. Trimming stripped 2 bases from V and 2 bases from J, with 11 bases between. Germline CDR1 reads SGDLS; CDR2 reads YYNGEE. CDR3: CASSVTGTTYEQYF. In DNA form, the CDR3 reads TGTGCCAGCAGCGTGACAGGTACTACCTACGAGCAGTACTTC.

This chain joins TRBV15 and TRBJ1-2, with TRBD1 matching over 8 bases. The V gene's germline CDR1 is LNHNV and CDR2 YYDKDF (reference sequence). This CDR3 spans 14 amino acids. V trimming: 9 bases; J trimming: 4 bases; junction bases outside the gene matches: 10. In nucleotides, the CDR3 is TGTGCCACTTATCCAGACAGGGGACGCTATGGCTACACCTTC. This translates into CATYPDRGRYGYTF.

The chain has TRBV30 and TRBJ2-1; TRBD2 aligns across 15 bases. CDR1 and CDR2 (germline): GTSNPN, SVGIG (reference sequence). V shed 2 bases and J 6 bases; nucleotides not matched to a gene: 5. This CDR3 comprises 16 residues. The CDR3 spells CAWSPRTSGRANEQFF. In DNA, the CDR3 is TGTGCCTGGAGTCCCCGGACTAGCGGGAGGGCCAATGAGCAGTTCTTC.

This rearrangement joins TRBV7-2 to TRBJ1-4, with D possibly TRBD1 on 5 matching bases. The CDR3 covers 15 residues. Germline CDR1 reads SGHTA; CDR2 reads FQGNSA. Trimming pared 3 bases from V and 3 bases from J, leaving 11 bases between. Here the CDR3 DNA reads TGTGCCAGCAGCTTCGCGAGACAGCCTAATGAAAAACTGTTTTTT. Protein: CASSFARQPNEKLFF.

The chain recombines TRBV28 with TRBJ1-4, with a possible D match to TRBD1 (5 bases). Trimming cost V 0 bases and J 7 bases, with 12 bases left between them. The CDR3 spans 15 residues. CDR1 and CDR2 from the germline V gene are MDHEN and SYDVKM. The CDR3 DNA follows: TGTGCCAGCAGTTTATGGACAGTTGATATTGAAAAACTGTTTTTT. It translates to CASSLWTVDIEKLFF.

This clone was seen once. This chain uses TRBV13 with TRBJ2-3, with 7 positions matching TRBD1. V lost 5 bases and J lost 6; bases outside the gene matches: 14. In germline, CDR1 is PRHDT, CDR2 FYEKMQ (reference sequence). The CDR3 totals 16 residues. CDR3 sequence reads: CASSLGDSAPADTQYF. The DNA for the CDR3 is TGTGCCAGCAGCCTCGGGGACAGCGCCCCGGCTGATACGCAGTATTTT.

Written as DNA, the CDR3 is TGTGCCACCAGTTCGCAGGGGGAGACGGGTCGTGAAGCTTTCTTT. This encodes CATSSQGETGREAFF. The chain links TRBV24-1 to TRBJ1-1; 7 bases are shared with TRBD1. The CDR3 loop spans 15 amino acids. In germline, CDR1 is KGHDR, CDR2 SFDVKD. J was trimmed by 7 bases and V by 6 bases; bases with no gene match: 13.